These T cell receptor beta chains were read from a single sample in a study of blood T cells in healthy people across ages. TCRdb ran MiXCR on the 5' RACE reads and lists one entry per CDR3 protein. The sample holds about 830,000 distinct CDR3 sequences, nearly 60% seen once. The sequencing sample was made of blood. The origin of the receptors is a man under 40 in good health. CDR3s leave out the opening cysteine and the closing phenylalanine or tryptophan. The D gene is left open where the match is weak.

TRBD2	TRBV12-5	ASGLAGTETQY
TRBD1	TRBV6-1	ASRPPGQGWAGANVLT
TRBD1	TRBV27	ASSYQGEGQDYGYT
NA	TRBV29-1	SVGSHLRNTEAF
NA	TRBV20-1	SAADRTSNQPQH
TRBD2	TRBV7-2	ASSLAGGAYEQF
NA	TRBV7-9	ASSIQGPTGANVLT
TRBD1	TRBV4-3	ASSREFPGQGAETQY
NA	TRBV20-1	SARSEPGEQF
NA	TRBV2	ASSVSLVSETQY
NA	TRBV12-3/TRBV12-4	ASSQQGGGYT
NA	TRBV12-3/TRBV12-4	ASSPPGTQY
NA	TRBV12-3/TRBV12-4	ASSVNRANEQF
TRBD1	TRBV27	ASSLQGQARYGYT
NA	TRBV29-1	SVRGAGYEQY
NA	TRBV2	ASSEDGRGDTQY
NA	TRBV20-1	SASRGYEQY
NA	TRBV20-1	SARDVRGTSSYNEQF
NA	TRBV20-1	SAIPGQTPYEQY
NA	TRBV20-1	SVPRGGYSYEQY
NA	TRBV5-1	ASSWTGPRYT
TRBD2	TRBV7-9	ASSTGGAGASYEQY
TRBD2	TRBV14	ASSQEGPSGIYNEQY
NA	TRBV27	ASSPQGIDTQPQH
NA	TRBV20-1	SARPPGGETQY
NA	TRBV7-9	ASSLAQPYEQY
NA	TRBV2	ASKIEGAGANVLT
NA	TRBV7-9	ASSLMGGFYEQY
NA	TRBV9	ASSVGGVLNSPLH
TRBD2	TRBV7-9	ASSLDALAGAAQY
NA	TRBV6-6	ASRVGPSSYEQY
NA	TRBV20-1	SAGPPGLRKTQY
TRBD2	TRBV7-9	ASSPASGGQQETQY
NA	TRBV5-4	ASSIQGRDFGYT
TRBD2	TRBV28	ASSSASSGRSTYEQY
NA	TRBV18	ASSSDSNSPLH
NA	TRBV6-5	ASSYARDQLDTQY